This entry features one T cell receptor (beta chain) sequence. This clone's antigen is unknown. No quality values exist for individual bases; no much larger clone is one base distant. The sample contains more than one DNA sequence encoding this CDR3. CDR1 and CDR2, looked up from the germline V gene, are SGHTA and FQGNSA. The CDR3 contains 12 residues, cysteine and phenylalanine counted. Just the 36-base CDR3 DNA is kept, in frame starting at base 1. A distance of 7 bases separates the germline ends of V and J, which lose 4 bases and 3 bases respectively. Using the deep immunoSEQ assay, multiplex PCR amplified TCR CDR3 regions from genomic DNA. Extracted genomic DNA from each cell subset was distributed evenly across all wells of several immunoSEQ 96-well plates, and each plate was treated as a replicate. Each replicate PCR for sorted subsets received about 220 ng genomic DNA, equal to roughly 30,000 T cell genomes. The purified libraries were quantified using a Qubit 3.0 fluorometer, sized with a Bioanalyzer 2100, and then quantified again using the KAPA Library Quantification kit. Every immunoSEQ 96-well plate was sequenced on a dedicated single-read 150-cycle Illumina NextSeq 550 flow cell. The authors processed their data as follows. Because the immunoSEQ output included only junctional sequences and no quality scores, the filtering could not be the same as the filtering used for full-length reads. Sequences were annotated with PyIR, a Python wrapper for IgBLAST v1.9, and V/J genes and CDR3 were assigned using IMGT germline references. Reads with weak V/J assignments (E-value above 1e-6), missing CDR3, stop codons, out-of-frame junctions, or ambiguous translated residues were removed. V3J clonotypes were defined as sequences sharing the same inferred V gene, J gene, and CDR3 amino acid sequence. Percentage overlap between repertoires was calculated by dividing the number of shared unique clonotypes by the size of the smaller repertoire. Three approaches were used to assess repertoire richness: RTK rarefaction, the Chao1 estimator, and Recon v2.1 estimates of unobserved clonotypes. OLGA was used to compute generation probabilities for all TCRbeta clonotypes that the gDNA method yielded from four donors. TCRdb took over this immuneACCESS table, retaining in-frame rearrangements with V and J assigned. Such tables are incomplete; in checked studies, under half of the missing clones stem from an unresolved V gene, and the remainder is unexplained. V, J and clone size derive from that table, while D and trimming were established from the DNA sequence. The sample table records millions of clones; roughly 95% of these occur just once. 0.13% of the sample is held by the ten biggest clonotypes.

Donors were healthy HIV-negative adults with no recently reported acute infections or vaccinations. Every donor was a Caucasian adult residing in Nashville, Tennessee, USA. CD4+ T cells were enriched by magnetic negative selection, after which naive cells were positively selected on CD45RA and the negative fraction was taken as the memory subset. After blood collection by leukapheresis, PBMCs were isolated using Ficoll-Histopaque density gradient centrifugation and then cryopreserved in the vapor phase of liquid nitrogen. Purity and quantity of every magnetically sorted T cell population were checked by analytical flow cytometry. Genomic DNA was isolated from each sorted fraction and quantified by UV absorbance on a Nanodrop 2000c. This sample stems from a study of shared clonotypes between healthy human individuals (TCRdb year 2020). A note on the overall study: The cohort comprised a couple of women and three men aged 18 to 49 years. Per donor, leukapheresis produced somewhere between about 0.94 and 8.9 billion PBMCs. For each donor, three plates each were used for CD4 naive and CD4 memory, two plates were used for CD8 naive, and one plate was used for CD8 memory. Blood TCR repertoires of a handful of healthy adults were deeply sequenced to estimate repertoire size and the extent of clonotype sharing between individuals. To increase sequencing depth and limit assay-specific biases, TCR repertoire library preparation and sequencing were carried out by different laboratories using diverse techniques.

Here is what the overall study found, with its caveats: Because the study included a small number of donors, the genetic and exposure-history diversity represented was limited. Compared with non-shared clonotypes, the clonotypes found in all four sorted-subset donors had higher generation probabilities. Pairwise subsampling indicated that sequencing depth was expected to affect the degree of clonotype sharing among donors. Incomplete sequencing was indicated by rarefaction of sorted-subset datasets, despite the large sequencing depth. Only blood was sampled, and tissue TCR repertoires likely differ from those in blood. Naive subsets generally had larger estimated clonotype richness than memory subsets. Approximately 5% of naive CD4, more than 3% of naive CD8, approximately 2.2% of memory CD4, and 0.4% of memory CD8 clonotypes were shared across several donors.

This receptor was identified in a man aged 18-30 years in good health. The chain was built from TRBV7-2 and TRBJ2-7, with TRBD2 perhaps the D gene, on 5 matching bases. The specimen was naive CD4+ T cells sorted from blood. Interpreted using the paper, the cell subset or site label stands for: CD45RA+ positively selected. The sequenced DNA is TGTGCCAGCAGCTCCGGACTCTACGAGCAGTACTTC. This translates into CASSSGLYEQYF.